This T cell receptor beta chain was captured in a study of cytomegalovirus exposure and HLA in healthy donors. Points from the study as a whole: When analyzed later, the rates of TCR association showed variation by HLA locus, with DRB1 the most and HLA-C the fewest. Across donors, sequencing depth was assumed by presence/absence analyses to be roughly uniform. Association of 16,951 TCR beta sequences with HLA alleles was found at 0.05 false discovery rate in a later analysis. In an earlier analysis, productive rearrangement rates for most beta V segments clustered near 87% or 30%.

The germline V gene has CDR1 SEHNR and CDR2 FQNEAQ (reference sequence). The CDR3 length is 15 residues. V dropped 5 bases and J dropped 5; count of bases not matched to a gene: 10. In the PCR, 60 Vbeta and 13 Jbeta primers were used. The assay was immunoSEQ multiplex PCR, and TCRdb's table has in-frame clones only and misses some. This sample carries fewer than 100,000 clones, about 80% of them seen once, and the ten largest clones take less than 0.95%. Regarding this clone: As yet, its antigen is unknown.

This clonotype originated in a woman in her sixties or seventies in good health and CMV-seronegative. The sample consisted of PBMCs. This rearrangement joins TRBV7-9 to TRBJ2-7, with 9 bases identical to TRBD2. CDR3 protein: CASSQSSGRRNEQYF. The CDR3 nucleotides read TGTGCCAGCAGCCAATCAAGCGGGAGGCGGAACGAGCAGTACTTC.